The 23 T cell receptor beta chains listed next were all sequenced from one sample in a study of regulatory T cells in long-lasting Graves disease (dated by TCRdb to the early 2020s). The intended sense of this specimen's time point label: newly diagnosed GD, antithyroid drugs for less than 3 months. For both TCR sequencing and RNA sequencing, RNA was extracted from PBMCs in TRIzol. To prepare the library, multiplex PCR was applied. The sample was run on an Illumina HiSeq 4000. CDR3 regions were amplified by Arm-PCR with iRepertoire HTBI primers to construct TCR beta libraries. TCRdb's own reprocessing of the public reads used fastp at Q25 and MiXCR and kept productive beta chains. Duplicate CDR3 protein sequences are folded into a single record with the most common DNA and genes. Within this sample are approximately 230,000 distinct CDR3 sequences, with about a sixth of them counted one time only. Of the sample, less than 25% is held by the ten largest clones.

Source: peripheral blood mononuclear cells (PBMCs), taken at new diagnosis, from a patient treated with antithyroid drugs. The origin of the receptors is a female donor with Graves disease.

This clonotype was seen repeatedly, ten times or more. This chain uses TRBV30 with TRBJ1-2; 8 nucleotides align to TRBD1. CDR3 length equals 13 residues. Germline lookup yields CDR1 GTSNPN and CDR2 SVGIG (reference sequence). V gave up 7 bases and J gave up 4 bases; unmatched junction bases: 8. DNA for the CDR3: TGTGCCTTGGGACAGGACTTTTTCTATGGCTACACCTTC. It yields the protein CALGQDFFYGYTF.

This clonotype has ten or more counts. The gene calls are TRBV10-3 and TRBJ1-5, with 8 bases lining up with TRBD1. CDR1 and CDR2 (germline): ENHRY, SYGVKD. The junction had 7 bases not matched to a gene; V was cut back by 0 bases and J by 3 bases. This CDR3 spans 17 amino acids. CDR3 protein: CAISESFRGRNNQPQHF. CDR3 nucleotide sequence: TGTGCCATCAGTGAGTCTTTCAGGGGGCGAAACAATCAGCCCCAGCATTTT.

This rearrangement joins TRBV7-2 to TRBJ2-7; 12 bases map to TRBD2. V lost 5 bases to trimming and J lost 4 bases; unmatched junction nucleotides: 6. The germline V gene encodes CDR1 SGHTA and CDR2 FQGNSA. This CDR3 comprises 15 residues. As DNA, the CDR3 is TGTGCCAGCAGCCCGAGGACTAGCGGGGTATACGAGCAGTACTTC. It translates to CASSPRTSGVYEQYF.

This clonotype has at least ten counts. The CDR3, as DNA: TGTGCCACCAAGGCGACTAGCGGGAACTACAATGAGCAGTTCTTC. As protein: CATKATSGNYNEQFF. The gene calls are TRBV24-1 and TRBJ2-1; 11 positions agree with TRBD2. The J segment lost 3 bases and the V segment lost 8 bases, leaving 5 bases of the junction unmatched. CDR1 KGHDR and CDR2 SFDVKD come from the germline V gene. The CDR3 spans 15 residues.

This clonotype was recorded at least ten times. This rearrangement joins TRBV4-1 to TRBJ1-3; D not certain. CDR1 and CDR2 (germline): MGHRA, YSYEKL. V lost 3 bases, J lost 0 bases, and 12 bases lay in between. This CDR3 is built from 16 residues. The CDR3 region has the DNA TGCGCCAGCAGCCAGGCTCAGGCCCTCTCTGGAAACACCATATATTTT. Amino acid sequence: CASSQAQALSGNTIYF.

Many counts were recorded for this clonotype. CDR3 sequence reads: CASRNRDRGRETQYF. CDR3 nucleotide sequence: TGTGCCAGCAGAAACCGGGACAGGGGTCGGGAGACCCAGTACTTC. The chain recombines TRBV11-2 with TRBJ2-5, with 10 bases aligning to TRBD1. Germline-derived CDR1 and CDR2 are SGHAT and FQNNGV. J lost 5 bases, V lost 6 bases, and 9 bases had no gene match. The CDR3 is made up of 15 amino acids.

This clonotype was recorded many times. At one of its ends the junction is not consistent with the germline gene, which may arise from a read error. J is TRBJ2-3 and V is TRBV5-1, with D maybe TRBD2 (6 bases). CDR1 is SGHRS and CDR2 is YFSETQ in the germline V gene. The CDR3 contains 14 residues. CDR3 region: CASSSGTDLDTQYF. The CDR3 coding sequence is TGTGCCAGCAGCTCTGGGACTGACCTAGATACGCAGTATTTT.

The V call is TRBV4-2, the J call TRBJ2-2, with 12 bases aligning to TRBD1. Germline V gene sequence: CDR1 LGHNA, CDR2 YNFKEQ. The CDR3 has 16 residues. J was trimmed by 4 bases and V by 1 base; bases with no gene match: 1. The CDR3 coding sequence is TGTGCCAGCAGCCAAGGGGACAGGGGGCTCACCGGGGAGCTGTTTTTT. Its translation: CASSQGDRGLTGELFF.

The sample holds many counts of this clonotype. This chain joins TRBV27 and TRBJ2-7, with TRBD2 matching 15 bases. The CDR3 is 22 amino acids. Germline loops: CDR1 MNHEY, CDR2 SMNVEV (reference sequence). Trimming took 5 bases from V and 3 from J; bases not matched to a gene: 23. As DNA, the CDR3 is TGTGCCAGCAGTCCCTCCTGGACTAGCGGGAGGGTTGAGAGGTCGGTCCACTACGAGCAGTACTTC. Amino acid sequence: CASSPSWTSGRVERSVHYEQYF.

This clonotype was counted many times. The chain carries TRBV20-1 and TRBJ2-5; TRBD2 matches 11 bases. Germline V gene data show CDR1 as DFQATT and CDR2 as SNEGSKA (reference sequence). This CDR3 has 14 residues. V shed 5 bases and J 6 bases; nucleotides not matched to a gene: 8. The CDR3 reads CSALTSGNRQTQYF. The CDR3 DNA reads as TGCAGTGCTCTGACTAGCGGGAATCGTCAGACCCAGTACTTC.

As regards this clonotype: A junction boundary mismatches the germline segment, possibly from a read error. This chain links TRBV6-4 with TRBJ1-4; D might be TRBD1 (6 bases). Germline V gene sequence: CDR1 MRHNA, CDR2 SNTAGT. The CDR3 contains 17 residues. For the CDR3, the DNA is TGTGCCAACAGTTACACCGGAGGACAGCCGGCGGGTGAAAAACTGTTTTTT. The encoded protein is CANSYTGGQPAGEKLFF.

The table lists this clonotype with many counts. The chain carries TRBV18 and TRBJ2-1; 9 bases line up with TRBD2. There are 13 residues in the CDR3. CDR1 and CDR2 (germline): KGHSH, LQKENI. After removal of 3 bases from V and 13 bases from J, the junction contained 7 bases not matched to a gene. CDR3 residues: CASSPHSGRGQFF. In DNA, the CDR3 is TGTGCCAGCTCACCTCATAGCGGGAGAGGTCAGTTCTTC.

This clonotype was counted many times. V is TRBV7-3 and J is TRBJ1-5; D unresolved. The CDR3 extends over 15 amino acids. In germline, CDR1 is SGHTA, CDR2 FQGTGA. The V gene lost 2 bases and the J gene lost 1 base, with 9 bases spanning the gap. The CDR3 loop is CASSLYPGSNQPQHF. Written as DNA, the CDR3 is TGTGCCAGCAGCTTATACCCGGGGAGCAATCAGCCCCAGCATTTT. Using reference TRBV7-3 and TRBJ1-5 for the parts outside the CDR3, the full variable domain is GAGVSQTPSNKVTEKGKYVELRCDPISGHTALYWYRQSLGQGPEFLIYFQGTGAADDSGLPNDRFFAVRPEGSVSTLKIQRTERGDSAVYLCASSLYPGSNQPQHFGDGTRLSIL.

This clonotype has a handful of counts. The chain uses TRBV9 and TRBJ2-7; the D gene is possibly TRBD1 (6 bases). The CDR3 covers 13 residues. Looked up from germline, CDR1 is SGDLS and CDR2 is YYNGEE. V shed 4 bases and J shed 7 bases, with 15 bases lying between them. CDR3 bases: TGTGCCAGCAGCACTTCACAGGGTTCGGAGCAGTACTTC. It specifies CASSTSQGSEQYF.

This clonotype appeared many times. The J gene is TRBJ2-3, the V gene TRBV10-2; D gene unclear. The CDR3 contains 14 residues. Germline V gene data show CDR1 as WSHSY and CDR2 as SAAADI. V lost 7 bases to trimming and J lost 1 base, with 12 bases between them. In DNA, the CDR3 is TGCGCCAGCAAGGATAGCCTCGGCACAGATACGCAGTATTTT. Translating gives CASKDSLGTDTQYF.

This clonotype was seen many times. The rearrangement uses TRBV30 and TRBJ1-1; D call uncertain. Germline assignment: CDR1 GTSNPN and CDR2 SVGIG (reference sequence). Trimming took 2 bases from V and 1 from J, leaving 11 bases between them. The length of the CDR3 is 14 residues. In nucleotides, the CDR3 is TGTGCCTGGAGTTCTGGGGTAGCGAACACTGAAGCTTTCTTT. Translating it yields CAWSSGVANTEAFF.

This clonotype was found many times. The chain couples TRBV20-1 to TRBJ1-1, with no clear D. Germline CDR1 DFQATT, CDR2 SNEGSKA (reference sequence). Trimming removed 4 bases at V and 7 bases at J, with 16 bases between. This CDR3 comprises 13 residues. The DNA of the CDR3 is TGCAGTGCTACTGAACCGGCGGATAGTGAAGCTTTCTTT. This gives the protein CSATEPADSEAFF.

CDR3 in amino acids: CSALSRTGDYNEQFF. The CDR3 DNA sequence: TGCAGTGCTTTAAGTCGGACAGGGGACTACAATGAGCAGTTCTTC. The V call is TRBV20-1, the J call TRBJ2-1, with 9 bases identical to TRBD1. Germline V gene sequence: CDR1 DFQATT, CDR2 SNEGSKA (reference sequence). The CDR3 length is 15 residues. J gave up 3 bases and V 5 bases, and 8 bases lay outside the gene matches.

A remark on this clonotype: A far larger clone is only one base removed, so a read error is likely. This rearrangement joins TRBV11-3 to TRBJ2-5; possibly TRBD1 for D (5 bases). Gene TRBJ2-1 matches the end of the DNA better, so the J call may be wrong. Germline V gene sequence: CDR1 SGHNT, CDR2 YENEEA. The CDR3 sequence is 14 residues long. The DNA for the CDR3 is TGTGCCAGCAGCTCGAACAGGTTGGGGAATGATCAGTTCTTC. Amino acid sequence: CASSSNRLGNDQFF.

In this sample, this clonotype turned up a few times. CDR3 in DNA: TGTGCCAGCAGTGAATTTCGGAGGAGGGCGAACACTGAAGCTTTCTTT. Residues: CASSEFRRRANTEAFF. The rearrangement joins TRBV6-2 or TRBV6-3 to TRBJ1-1; D unresolved. V lost 5 bases and J 1 base, leaving 17 bases between the germline ends. CDR1 is MNHEY and CDR2 is SVGEGT in the germline V gene. The CDR3 contains 16 residues.

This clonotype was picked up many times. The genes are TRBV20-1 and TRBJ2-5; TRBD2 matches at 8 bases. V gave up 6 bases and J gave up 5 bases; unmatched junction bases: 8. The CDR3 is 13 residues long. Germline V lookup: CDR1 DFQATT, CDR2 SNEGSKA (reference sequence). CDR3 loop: CSANREGGETQYF. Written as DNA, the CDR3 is TGCAGTGCCAATCGGGAGGGCGGGGAGACCCAGTACTTC.

CDR3 sequence: CASSWTGTGELFF. Here the CDR3 DNA reads TGTGCCAGCAGCTGGACAGGCACCGGGGAGCTGTTTTTT. The genes are TRBV13 and TRBJ2-2; TRBD1 matches 7 bases. This CDR3 comprises 13 residues. With 4 bases clipped from V and 4 bases from J, the junction kept 0 bases outside the gene matches. Germline values: CDR1 PRHDT, CDR2 FYEKMQ (reference sequence).

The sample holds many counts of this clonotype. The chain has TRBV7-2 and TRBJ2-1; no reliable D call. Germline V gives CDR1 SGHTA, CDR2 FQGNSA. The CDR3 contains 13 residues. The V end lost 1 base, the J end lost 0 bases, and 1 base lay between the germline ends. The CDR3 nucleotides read TGTGCCAGCAGCTTAGACTCCTACAATGAGCAGTTCTTC. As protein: CASSLDSYNEQFF.